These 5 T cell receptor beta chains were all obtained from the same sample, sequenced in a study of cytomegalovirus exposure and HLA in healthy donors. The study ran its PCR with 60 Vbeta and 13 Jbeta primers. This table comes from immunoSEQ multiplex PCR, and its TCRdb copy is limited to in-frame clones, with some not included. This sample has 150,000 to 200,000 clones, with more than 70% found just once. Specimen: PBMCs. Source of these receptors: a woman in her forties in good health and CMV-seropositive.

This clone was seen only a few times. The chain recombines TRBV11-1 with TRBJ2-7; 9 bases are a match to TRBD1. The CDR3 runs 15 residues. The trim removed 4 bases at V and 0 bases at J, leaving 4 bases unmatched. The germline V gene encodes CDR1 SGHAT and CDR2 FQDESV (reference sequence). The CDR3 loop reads CASSSPGQGSYEQYF. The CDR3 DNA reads TGTGCCAGCAGCTCCCCGGGACAGGGCTCCTACGAGCAGTACTTC.

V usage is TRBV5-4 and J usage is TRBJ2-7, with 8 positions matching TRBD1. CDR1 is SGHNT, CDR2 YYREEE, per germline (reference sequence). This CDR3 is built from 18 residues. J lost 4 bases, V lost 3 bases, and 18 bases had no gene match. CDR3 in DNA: TGTGCCAGCAGCTCTGAAATGCTACCGGACAGGGAAGGGTACGAGCAGTACTTC. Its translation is CASSSEMLPDREGYEQYF.

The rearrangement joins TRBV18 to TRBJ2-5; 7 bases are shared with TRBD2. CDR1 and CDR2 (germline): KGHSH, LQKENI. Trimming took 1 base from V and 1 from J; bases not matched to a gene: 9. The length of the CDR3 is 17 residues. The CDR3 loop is CASSPLLASGTQETQYF. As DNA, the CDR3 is TGTGCCAGCTCACCACTCCTGGCTAGCGGAACCCAAGAGACCCAGTACTTC.

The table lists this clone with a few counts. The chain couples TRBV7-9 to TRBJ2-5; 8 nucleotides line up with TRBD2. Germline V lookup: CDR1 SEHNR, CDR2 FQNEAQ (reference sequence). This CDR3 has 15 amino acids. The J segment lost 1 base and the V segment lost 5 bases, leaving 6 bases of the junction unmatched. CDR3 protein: CASSRGGDGQETQYF. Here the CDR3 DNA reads TGTGCCAGCAGCCGGGGGGGGGATGGCCAAGAGACCCAGTACTTC.

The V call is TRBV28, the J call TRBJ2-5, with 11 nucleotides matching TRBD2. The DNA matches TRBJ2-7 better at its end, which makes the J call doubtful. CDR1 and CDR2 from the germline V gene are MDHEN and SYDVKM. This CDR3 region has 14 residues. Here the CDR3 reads CASSFSGRAGEQYF. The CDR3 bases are TGTGCCAGCAGTTTTAGCGGGAGGGCGGGCGAGCAGTACTTC.